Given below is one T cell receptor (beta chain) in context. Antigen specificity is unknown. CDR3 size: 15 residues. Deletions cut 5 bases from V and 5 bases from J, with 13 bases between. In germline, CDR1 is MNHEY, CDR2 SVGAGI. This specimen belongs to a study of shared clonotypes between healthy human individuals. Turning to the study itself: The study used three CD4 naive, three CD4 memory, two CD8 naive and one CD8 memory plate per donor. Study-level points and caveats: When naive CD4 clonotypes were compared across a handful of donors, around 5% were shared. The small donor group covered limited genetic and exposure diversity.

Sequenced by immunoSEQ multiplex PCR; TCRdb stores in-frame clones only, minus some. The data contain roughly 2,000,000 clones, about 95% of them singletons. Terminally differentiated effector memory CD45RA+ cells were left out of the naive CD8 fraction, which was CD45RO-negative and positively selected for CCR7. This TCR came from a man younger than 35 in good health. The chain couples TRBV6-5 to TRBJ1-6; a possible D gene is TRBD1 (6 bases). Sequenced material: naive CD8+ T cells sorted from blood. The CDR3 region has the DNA TGTGCCAGCAGTGGAGGGACACCGCATAATTCACCCCTCCACTTT. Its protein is CASSGGTPHNSPLHF.